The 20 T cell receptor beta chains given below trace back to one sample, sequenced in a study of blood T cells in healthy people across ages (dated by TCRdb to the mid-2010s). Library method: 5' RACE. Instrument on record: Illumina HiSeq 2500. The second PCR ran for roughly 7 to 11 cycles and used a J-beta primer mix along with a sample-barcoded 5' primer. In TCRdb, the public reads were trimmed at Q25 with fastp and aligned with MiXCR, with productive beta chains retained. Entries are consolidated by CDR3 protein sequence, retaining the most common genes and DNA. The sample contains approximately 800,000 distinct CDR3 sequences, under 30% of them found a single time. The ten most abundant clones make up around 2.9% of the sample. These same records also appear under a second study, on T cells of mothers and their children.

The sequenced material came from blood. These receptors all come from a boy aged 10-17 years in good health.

The CDR3 DNA is TGCAGTGCGGGCCCACAGGGCTACGAGCAGTACTTC. It specifies CSAGPQGYEQYF. The genes are TRBV20-1 and TRBJ2-7; possible D gene TRBD1, 6 bases. Trimming shortened V by 6 bases and J by 3 bases, and 12 bases separated the two germline ends. Germline values: CDR1 DFQATT, CDR2 SNEGSKA (reference sequence). The CDR3 consists of 12 residues.

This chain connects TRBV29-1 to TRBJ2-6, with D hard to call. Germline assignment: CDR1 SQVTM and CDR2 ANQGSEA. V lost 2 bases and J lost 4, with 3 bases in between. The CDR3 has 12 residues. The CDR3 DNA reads TGCAGCGTTGAATACGGGGCCAACGTCCTGACTTTC. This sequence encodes CSVEYGANVLTF.

The CDR3 protein is CSARDERSSYEQYF. CDR3 DNA: TGCAGTGCTAGAGATGAAAGGAGTAGCTACGAGCAGTACTTC. The rearrangement joins TRBV20-1 to TRBJ2-5; D gene uncertain. The J call may not be correct, given that the DNA end is closer to TRBJ2-7. This CDR3 spans 14 amino acids. Germline V gives CDR1 DFQATT, CDR2 SNEGSKA (reference sequence).

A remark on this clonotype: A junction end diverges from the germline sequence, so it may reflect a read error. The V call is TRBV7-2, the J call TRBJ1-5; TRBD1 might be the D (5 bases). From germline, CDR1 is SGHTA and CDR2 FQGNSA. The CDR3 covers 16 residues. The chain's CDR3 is CASSARRGDSNQPQHF. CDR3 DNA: TGCGCCAGCAGCGCTAGGCGGGGGGATAGCAATCAGCCCCAGCATTTT.

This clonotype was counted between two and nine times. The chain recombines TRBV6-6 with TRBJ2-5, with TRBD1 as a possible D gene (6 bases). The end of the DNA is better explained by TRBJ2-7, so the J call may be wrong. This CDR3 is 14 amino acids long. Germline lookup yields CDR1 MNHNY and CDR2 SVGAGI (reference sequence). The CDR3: CASSYFQGGYEQYF. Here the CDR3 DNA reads TGTGCCAGCAGTTACTTCCAAGGGGGTTACGAGCAGTACTTC.

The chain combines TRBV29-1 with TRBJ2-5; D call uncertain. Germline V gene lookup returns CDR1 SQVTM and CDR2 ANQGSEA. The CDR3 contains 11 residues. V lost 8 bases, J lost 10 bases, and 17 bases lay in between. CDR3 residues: CSFSPDSHQYF. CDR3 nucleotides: TGCAGCTTCAGCCCCGACTCCCACCAGTACTTC.

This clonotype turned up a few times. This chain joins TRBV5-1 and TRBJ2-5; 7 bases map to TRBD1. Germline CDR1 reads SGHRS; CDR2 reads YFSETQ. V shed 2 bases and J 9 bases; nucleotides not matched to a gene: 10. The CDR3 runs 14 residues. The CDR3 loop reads CASSLQTGQVAQYF. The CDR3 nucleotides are TGCGCCAGCAGCTTACAGACAGGGCAGGTGGCCCAGTACTTC.

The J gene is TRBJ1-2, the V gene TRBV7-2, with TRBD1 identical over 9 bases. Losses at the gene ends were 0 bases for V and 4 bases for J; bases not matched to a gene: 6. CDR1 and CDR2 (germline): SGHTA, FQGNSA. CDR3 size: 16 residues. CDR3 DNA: TGTGCCAGCAGCTTAGCTCAAAGGGACAGGGCCTATGGCTACACCTTC. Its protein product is CASSLAQRDRAYGYTF.

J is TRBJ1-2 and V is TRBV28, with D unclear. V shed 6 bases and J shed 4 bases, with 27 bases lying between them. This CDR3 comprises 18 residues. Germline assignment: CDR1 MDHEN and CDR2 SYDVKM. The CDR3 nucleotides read TGTGCCAGCAGCAATCCCTTTCAAGTGATGGGAGGCCCCTATGGCTACACCTTC. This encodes CASSNPFQVMGGPYGYTF.

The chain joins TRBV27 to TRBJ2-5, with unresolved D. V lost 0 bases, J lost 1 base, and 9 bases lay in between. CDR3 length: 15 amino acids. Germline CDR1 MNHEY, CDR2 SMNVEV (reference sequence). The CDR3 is CASSLSILAQETQYF. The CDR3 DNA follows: TGTGCCAGCAGTTTATCCATCTTGGCCCAAGAGACCCAGTACTTC.

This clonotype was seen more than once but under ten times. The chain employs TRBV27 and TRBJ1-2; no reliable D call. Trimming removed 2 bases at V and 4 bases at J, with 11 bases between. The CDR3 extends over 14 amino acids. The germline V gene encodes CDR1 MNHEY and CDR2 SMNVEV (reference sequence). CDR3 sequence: CASSLRPGSYGYTF. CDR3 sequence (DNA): TGTGCCAGCAGTTTACGGCCGGGGAGCTATGGCTACACCTTC.

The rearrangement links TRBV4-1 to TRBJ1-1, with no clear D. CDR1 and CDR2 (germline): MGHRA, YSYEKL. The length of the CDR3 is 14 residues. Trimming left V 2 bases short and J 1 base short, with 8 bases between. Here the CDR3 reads CASSQSYQNTEAFF. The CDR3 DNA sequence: TGCGCCAGCAGCCAATCGTACCAGAACACTGAAGCTTTCTTT.

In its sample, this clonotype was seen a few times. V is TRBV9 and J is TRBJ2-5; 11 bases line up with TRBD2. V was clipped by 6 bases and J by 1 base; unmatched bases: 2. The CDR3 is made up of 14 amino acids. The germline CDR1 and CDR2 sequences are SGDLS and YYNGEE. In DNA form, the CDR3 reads TGTGCCAGCACTAGCGGGGGGTCCCAAGAGACCCAGTACTTC. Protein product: CASTSGGSQETQYF.

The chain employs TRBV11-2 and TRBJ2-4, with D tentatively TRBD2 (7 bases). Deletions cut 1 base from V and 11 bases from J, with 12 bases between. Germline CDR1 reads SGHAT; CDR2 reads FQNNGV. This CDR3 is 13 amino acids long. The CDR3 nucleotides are TGTGCCAGCAGCTTAGGGGGAGGGGGTTTTCAGTACTTC. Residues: CASSLGGGGFQYF.

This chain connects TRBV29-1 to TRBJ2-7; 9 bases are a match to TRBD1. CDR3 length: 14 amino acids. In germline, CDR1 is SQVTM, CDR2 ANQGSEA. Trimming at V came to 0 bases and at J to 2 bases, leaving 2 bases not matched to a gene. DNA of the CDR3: TGCAGCGTTGAAGAGGGACAGGGCCCCTACGAGCAGTACTTC. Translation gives CSVEEGQGPYEQYF.

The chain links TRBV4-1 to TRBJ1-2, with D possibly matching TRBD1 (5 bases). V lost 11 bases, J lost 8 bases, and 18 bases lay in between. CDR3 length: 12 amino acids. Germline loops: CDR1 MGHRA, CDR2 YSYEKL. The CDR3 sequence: CACGGGSFGYTF. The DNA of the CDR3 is TGCGCCTGTGGGGGGGGTTCTTTCGGCTACACCTTC.

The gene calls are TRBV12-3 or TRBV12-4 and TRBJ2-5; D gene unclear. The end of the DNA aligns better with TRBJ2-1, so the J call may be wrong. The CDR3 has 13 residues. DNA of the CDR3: TGTGCCAGCAGTTTAACGGCAGACAATGAGCAGTTCTTC. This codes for CASSLTADNEQFF.

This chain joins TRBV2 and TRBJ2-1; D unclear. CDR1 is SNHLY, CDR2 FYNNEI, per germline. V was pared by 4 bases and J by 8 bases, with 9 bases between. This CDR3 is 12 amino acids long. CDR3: CASSGISYEQFF. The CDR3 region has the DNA TGTGCCAGCAGTGGGATTAGCTATGAGCAGTTCTTC.

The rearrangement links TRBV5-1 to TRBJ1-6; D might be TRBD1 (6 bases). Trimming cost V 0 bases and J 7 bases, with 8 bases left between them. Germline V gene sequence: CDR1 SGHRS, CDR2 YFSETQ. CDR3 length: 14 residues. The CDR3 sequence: CASSLGQANSPLHF. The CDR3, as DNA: TGCGCCAGCAGCTTGGGACAGGCAAATTCACCCCTCCACTTT. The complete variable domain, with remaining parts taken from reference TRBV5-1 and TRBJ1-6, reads KAGVTQTPRYLIKTRGQQVTLSCSPISGHRSVSWYQQTPGQGLQFLFEYFSETQRNKGNFPGRFSGRQFSNSRSEMNVSTLELGDSALYLCASSLGQANSPLHFGNGTRLTVT.

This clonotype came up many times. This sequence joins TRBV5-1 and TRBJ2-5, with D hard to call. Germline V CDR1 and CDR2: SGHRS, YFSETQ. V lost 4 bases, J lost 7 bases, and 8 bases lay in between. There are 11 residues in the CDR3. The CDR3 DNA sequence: TGCGCCAGCAGCCAGGACGGGACCCAGTACTTC. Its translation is CASSQDGTQYF.